These 20 T cell receptor beta chains were sequenced from one sample in a study of OX40 agonist ivuxolimab in advanced cancers. The table came from immunoSEQ multiplex PCR; TCRdb's copy has only in-frame clones and leaves some out. The sample consists of some 10,000 clones, 77% of them appearing once. The sequencing here drew on CD4+ or CD8+ T cells sorted from blood, taken in a trial of the OX40 agonist ivuxolimab. The receptors here all came from an adult with an advanced solid tumor such as melanoma, head and neck, liver or kidney cancer.

This clone turned up a few times. The V gene is TRBV6-4, the J gene TRBJ2-7, with a weak D call TRBD1 (6 bases). This CDR3 spans 14 amino acids. The V end was cut by 4 bases, the J end by 3 bases, with 13 bases between. Germline V CDR1 and CDR2: MRHNA, SNTAGT. Written as DNA, the CDR3 is TGTGCCAGCAGTGTTGAGGCAGGGGACTACGAGCAGTACTTC. This codes for CASSVEAGDYEQYF.

The gene calls are TRBV15 and TRBJ2-2; no reliable D call. V was cut by 0 bases and J by 5 bases, with 16 bases left in between. Germline V CDR1 and CDR2: LNHNV, YYDKDF (reference sequence). The CDR3 has 17 residues. For the CDR3, the DNA is TGTGCCACCAGCAGAGAGGTCCGGCTAGGTGAGACCGGGGAGCTGTTTTTT. Translated: CATSREVRLGETGELFF.

This rearrangement joins TRBV28 to TRBJ1-1, with TRBD1 matching over 7 bases. This CDR3 is 13 amino acids long. Per the germline V gene, CDR1 is MDHEN and CDR2 is SYDVKM. The V segment lost 5 bases and the J segment 10 bases; nucleotides outside the gene matches: 10. As DNA, the CDR3 is TGTGCCAGCAGTCCCCAGGGGACAGCCCGAGCTTTCTTT. Encoded protein: CASSPQGTARAFF.

The chain combines TRBV27 with TRBJ2-7; 7 positions agree with TRBD2. The CDR3 contains 14 residues. Losses at the gene ends were 2 bases for V and 9 bases for J; bases not matched to a gene: 10. Germline CDR1 is MNHEY and CDR2 is SMNVEV (reference sequence). DNA for the CDR3: TGTGCCAGCAGTTTAGGTGCGGGAGTAGTCGGGCAGTACTTC. Residues: CASSLGAGVVGQYF.

The V and J genes are TRBV18 and TRBJ2-5, with D perhaps matching TRBD2 (5 bases). CDR3 length: 15 residues. The V and J ends lost 3 bases and 1 base respectively, with 12 bases between them. Germline loops: CDR1 KGHSH, CDR2 LQKENI. Written as DNA, the CDR3 is TGTGCCAGCTCACCGGACTCGCAGTTCCAAGAGACCCAGTACTTC. Amino acid sequence: CASSPDSQFQETQYF.

The CDR3 nucleotides are TGCGCCAGCAGTCAGCGTATCAAGCGGTACTTCTACGAGCAGTACTTC. This encodes CASSQRIKRYFYEQYF. This chain links TRBV23-1 with TRBJ2-7; D may be TRBD2 (5 bases). TRBV23-1 is known as an ORF, though its function is uncertain. The CDR3 extends over 16 amino acids. The V gene lost 3 bases and the J gene lost 3 bases, with 18 bases spanning the gap.

This clone was detected a few times. This chain links TRBV7-8 with TRBJ2-2; D is perhaps TRBD1 (5 bases). This CDR3 has 15 residues. CDR1 is SGHVS, CDR2 FQNEAQ, per germline. The V end was cut by 5 bases, the J end by 4 bases, with 14 bases between. The CDR3 is CASSPREPATGELFF. The DNA for the CDR3 is TGTGCCAGCAGCCCCAGGGAACCGGCCACCGGGGAGCTGTTTTTT.

This chain links TRBV6-6 with TRBJ1-1, with D unresolved. V was clipped by 0 bases and J by 1 base, with 12 bases between them. CDR1 is MNHNY and CDR2 is SVGAGI in the germline V gene (reference sequence). The CDR3 runs 16 residues. CDR3 loop: CASSYSIGGKNTEAFF. The CDR3 nucleotides read TGTGCCAGCAGTTACTCGATCGGAGGGAAGAACACTGAAGCTTTCTTT.

This clone was recorded only once. The rearrangement uses TRBV28 and TRBJ1-1, with D uncertain. V lost 4 bases and J 5 bases, leaving 11 bases between the germline ends. The length of the CDR3 is 13 residues. Germline V gives CDR1 MDHEN, CDR2 SYDVKM. The CDR3 bases are TGTGCCAGCAGTTCCCCGTGGACTACTGAAGCTTTCTTT. Its translation is CASSSPWTTEAFF.

The gene calls are TRBV4-1 and TRBJ1-4; TRBD1 agrees at 11 bases. Trimming at V came to 5 bases and at J to 7 bases, leaving 9 bases not matched to a gene. Per germline, CDR1 MGHRA and CDR2 YSYEKL. The CDR3 consists of 16 residues. The DNA of the CDR3 is TGCGCCAGCAGCATCCGGGACAGGGGGTACGGTGAAAAACTGTTTTTT. This sequence encodes CASSIRDRGYGEKLFF.

The rearrangement uses TRBV6-6 and TRBJ2-5; maybe TRBD2 (5 bases). This CDR3 spans 15 amino acids. Looked up from germline, CDR1 is MNHNY and CDR2 is SVGAGI (reference sequence). The ends were cut back, 6 bases at V and 5 bases at J, with 19 bases in the middle. CDR3 amino acids: CASRPLGAEGETQYF. For the CDR3, the DNA is TGTGCCAGCAGACCCCTGGGAGCGGAAGGGGAGACCCAGTACTTC.

The chain links TRBV5-6 to TRBJ1-5, with unresolved D. The CDR3 totals 15 residues. CDR1 and CDR2 (germline): SGHDT, YYEEEE. The V and J ends lost 2 bases and 0 bases respectively, with 9 bases between them. The CDR3 region is CASSFGQVSNQPQHF. CDR3 in DNA: TGTGCCAGCAGCTTTGGCCAGGTTAGCAATCAGCCCCAGCATTTT.

The chain uses TRBV4-1 and TRBJ1-5, with D tentatively TRBD1 (6 bases). The CDR3 is 16 residues long. Germline V CDR1 and CDR2: MGHRA, YSYEKL. Trimming pared 0 bases from V and 9 bases from J, leaving 18 bases between. In nucleotides, the CDR3 is TGCGCCAGCAGCCAAGAGCGGGACAACGGCGGGCGGCCCCAGCATTTT. Protein: CASSQERDNGGRPQHF.

In this sample, this clone turned up a few times. The chain joins TRBV6-5 to TRBJ2-7; either TRBD1 or TRBD2 may fit D (6 bases each). The germline CDR1 and CDR2 sequences are MNHEY and SVGAGI. The length of the CDR3 is 14 residues. V was trimmed by 4 bases and J by 7 bases, leaving 17 bases between them. This chain's CDR3 is CASSFGGGQREQYF. As DNA, the CDR3 is TGTGCCAGCAGTTTTGGAGGGGGGCAGAGGGAGCAGTACTTC.

This chain uses TRBV4-1 with TRBJ2-3; the match to TRBD1 covers 7 bases. This CDR3 is 16 amino acids long. After removal of 5 bases from V and 3 bases from J, the junction contained 11 bases not matched to a gene. Germline V CDR1 and CDR2: MGHRA, YSYEKL. The CDR3 is CASSARQGLSTDTQYF. CDR3 bases: TGCGCCAGCAGCGCCCGACAGGGATTAAGTACAGATACGCAGTATTTT.

Only a few counts were recorded for this clone. The chain uses TRBV5-1 and TRBJ1-2; 9 nucleotides line up with TRBD1. Germline V CDR1 and CDR2: SGHRS, YFSETQ. Germline trimming cut 0 bases from V and 6 bases from J; bases unmatched to any gene: 15. This CDR3 is 18 amino acids long. The CDR3 reads CASSLAGVPQGAKNGYTF. The CDR3 DNA reads as TGCGCCAGCAGCTTGGCCGGCGTCCCACAGGGGGCGAAGAATGGCTACACCTTC. Variable domain in full (rest from reference TRBV5-1 and TRBJ1-2): KAGVTQTPRYLIKTRGQQVTLSCSPISGHRSVSWYQQTPGQGLQFLFEYFSETQRNKGNFPGRFSGRQFSNSRSEMNVSTLELGDSALYLCASSLAGVPQGAKNGYTFGSGTRLTVV.

The chain links TRBV30 to TRBJ1-5; D not certain. CDR3 length: 14 amino acids. Germline CDR1 and CDR2: GTSNPN and SVGIG (reference sequence). V was pared by 2 bases and J by 7 bases, with 15 bases between. The DNA of the CDR3 is TGTGCCTGGAGTCCAACCGGGCTAGGACAGCCCCAGCATTTT. Protein product: CAWSPTGLGQPQHF.

V is TRBV6-6 and J is TRBJ1-2; tentative D call: TRBD1 (5 bases). The CDR3 is 13 residues long. Looked up from germline, CDR1 is MNHNY and CDR2 is SVGAGI (reference sequence). Trimming shortened V by 6 bases and J by 0 bases, and 8 bases separated the two germline ends. The CDR3 loop reads CASRATANYGYTF. CDR3 sequence (DNA): TGTGCCAGCAGGGCGACAGCTAACTATGGCTACACCTTC.

The genes are TRBV11-2 and TRBJ1-4; no clear D. There are 11 residues in the CDR3. CDR1 SGHAT and CDR2 FQNNGV come from the germline V gene. V was clipped by 4 bases and J by 7 bases, with 4 bases between them. CDR3 loop: CASSSTEKLFF. DNA for the CDR3: TGTGCCAGCAGCTCAACTGAAAAACTGTTTTTT.

This chain joins TRBV9 and TRBJ1-2; 9 nucleotides match TRBD1. CDR1 is SGDLS, CDR2 YYNGEE, per germline. CDR3 length: 15 amino acids. After removal of 0 bases from V and 4 bases from J, the junction contained 4 bases not matched to a gene. The CDR3 reads CASSVEGTGTYGYTF. The DNA for the CDR3 is TGTGCCAGCAGCGTAGAGGGGACAGGGACCTATGGCTACACCTTC.